This T cell receptor (beta chain) was captured in a study of CD8 T cells in Susac syndrome. Study-level background: Patients with Susac syndrome who were sequenced included six with active disease and eight or nine in remission.

Random hexamers were used to reverse transcribe the RNA input (about 0.45 to 1 ug). The amplification used immunoSEQ multiplex PCR on TCR beta CDR3; it spanned 54 Vbeta and 13 Jbeta. Each CDR3 protein gets one entry after TCRdb re-called the immunoSEQ multiplex PCR reads with MiXCR. This table has 200,000 to 250,000 distinct CDR3 sequences, approximately 94% appearing once. Susac syndrome patients met recently defined diagnostic criteria for definite or probable disease. The CD8+ and CD4+ T cells were negatively isolated, with the TEMRA cells enriched by FACS. The receptor comes from a human donor with Susac syndrome. Source material: CD4+ T cells from PBMCs.

The CDR3 sequence: CATSVGGWQPQHF. CDR3 DNA sequence: TGTGCCACCAGTGTTGGGGGATGGCAGCCCCAGCATTTT. The chain uses TRBV24-1 and TRBJ1-5; the D gene is possibly TRBD1 (5 bases). Germline lookup yields CDR1 KGHDR and CDR2 SFDVKD. The CDR3 loop spans 13 amino acids. V lost 5 bases and J 7 bases, leaving 11 bases between the germline ends.